This passage covers 32 T cell receptor beta chains from one sample sequenced in a study of molecular identifiers for immune sequencing clone quantification. TCRdb reanalysed the PCR reads using MiXCR and keeps one entry per CDR3 protein. The sample contains about 100,000 distinct CDR3 sequences, 36% of which appear only once. Sequenced material: naive CD8+ T cells from blood, with Jurkat cell RNA spiked in. Described subset: FACS-sorted CD8+CD4-CCR7+CD45RA+ naive T cells. Every receptor here comes from a human donor in good health. Some libraries in this study had Jurkat cell RNA spiked in.

A remark on this clonotype: This may be a read error, as it is one base from a much larger clone. V is TRBV6-6 and J is TRBJ2-7, with D unresolved. CDR1 and CDR2 from the germline V gene are MNHNY and SVGAGI (reference sequence). This CDR3 has 19 amino acids. Here the CDR3 reads CASSYSAESRLRSYHEQCF. The CDR3 DNA sequence: TGTGCCAGCAGTTACTCGGCCGAGTCGCGCCTGCGTTCGTATCACGAGCAGTGCTTC.

Comment on this clonotype: This likely comes from a read error, as the CDR3 has no conserved phenylalanine or tryptophan at its end. Because the CDR3's place on the DNA is in doubt, the DNA is left out and the CDR3 is given as listed by TCRdb. The V and J genes are TRBV3-1 and TRBJ2-2. The CDR3 spans 13 residues, counting both ends. Germline values: CDR1 LGHDT, CDR2 YNNKEL (reference sequence). This chain's CDR3 is CASSLDSGGELLC.

Comment on this clonotype: This clone may be a read error of a much larger clone one base away. The chain uses TRBV6-1 and TRBJ2-3; D is unresolved. This CDR3 is 15 amino acids long. Per germline, CDR1 MNHNS and CDR2 SASEGT. Trimming left V 5 bases short and J 0 bases short, with 12 bases between. As DNA, the CDR3 is TGTGCCAGCAGTCATCTTGCGGAGAGCACAGATACGCAGTATTTT. It specifies CASSHLAESTDTQYF.

Regarding this clonotype: Since a much larger clone is just one base distant, this may be a read error. J is TRBJ2-7 and V is TRBV7-3; TRBD1 is a possible D gene (5 bases). This CDR3 comprises 14 residues. From germline, CDR1 is SGHTA and CDR2 FQGTGA. The germline V and J ends were trimmed by 5 bases and 0 bases, with 11 bases remaining between them. CDR3 sequence (DNA): TGTGCCAGCAGCCCTATAGGGGACTCCTACGAGCAGTACTTC. It codes for CASSPIGDSYEQYF. The whole variable domain, filled in from reference TRBV7-3 and TRBJ2-7, reads GAGVSQTPSNKVTEKGKYVELRCDPISGHTALYWYRQSLGQGPEFLIYFQGTGAADDSGLPNDRFFAVRPEGSVSTLKIQRTERGDSAVYLCASSPIGDSYEQYFGPGTRLTVT.

In its sample, this clonotype was seen a few times. The V and J genes are TRBV3-1 and TRBJ2-3; D unclear. The germline gives CDR1 LGHDT, CDR2 YNNKEL (reference sequence). This CDR3 spans 15 amino acids. Between the trimmed V and J ends, which lost 8 bases and 6 bases, there was a span of 21 bases. This chain's CDR3 is CASGIRPDFSDTQYF. The CDR3 DNA reads as TGTGCCAGCGGAATACGACCCGACTTCAGTGATACGCAGTATTTT.

This clonotype was counted between two and nine times. The rearrangement links TRBV11-2 to TRBJ2-3, with D uncertain. The V end was cut by 5 bases, the J end by 5 bases, with 11 bases between. The germline CDR1 and CDR2 sequences are SGHAT and FQNNGV. The CDR3 has 13 amino acids. In DNA form, the CDR3 reads TGTGCCAGCAGCCCGGCGTATTTAGATACGCAGTATTTT. It translates to CASSPAYLDTQYF.

This chain connects TRBV20-1 to TRBJ2-7; the D gene is possibly TRBD1 (5 bases). Trimming shortened V by 0 bases and J by 0 bases, and 12 bases separated the two germline ends. The CDR3 consists of 15 residues. CDR1 DFQATT and CDR2 SNEGSKA come from the germline V gene (reference sequence). CDR3 nucleotides: TGCAGTGCTAGAGATGTTACAGGCCTCTCCTACGAGCAGTACTTC. Protein sequence: CSARDVTGLSYEQYF.

This clonotype was seen many times. This sequence joins TRBV25-1 and TRBJ1-1; tentatively, D is TRBD1 (5 bases). This CDR3 has 14 amino acids. Germline CDR1 MGHDK, CDR2 SYGVNS. Trimming removed 4 bases from V and 3 bases from J, with 12 bases in between. As DNA, the CDR3 is TGTGCCAGCAGTGTCGGGACGGACTACACTGAAGCTTTCTTT. Its protein product is CASSVGTDYTEAFF.

This clonotype has more than one count but fewer than ten. The chain couples TRBV24-1 to TRBJ2-3; D is perhaps TRBD2 (5 bases). The germline V and J ends were trimmed by 2 bases and 2 bases, with 10 bases remaining between them. The CDR3 is made up of 15 amino acids. The germline CDR1 and CDR2 sequences are KGHDR and SFDVKD. The chain's CDR3 is CATSDSRGYTDTQYF. As DNA, the CDR3 is TGTGCCACCAGTGATTCGCGAGGGTACACAGATACGCAGTATTTT.

This clonotype was observed many times. The chain has TRBV18 and TRBJ2-4; 7 nucleotides match TRBD2. Trimming removed 2 bases from V and 4 bases from J; junction bases left unmatched: 8. The CDR3 consists of 16 residues. Germline CDR1 KGHSH, CDR2 LQKENI. The CDR3, as DNA: TGTGCCAGCTCACCAATTCCCGGGACTACTAAAAACATTCAGTACTTC. Its translation: CASSPIPGTTKNIQYF.

In this sample, this clonotype turned up many times. The chain uses TRBV28 and TRBJ2-2; 11 nucleotides agree with TRBD2. The CDR3 loop spans 17 amino acids. J gave up 0 bases and V 5 bases, and 5 bases lay outside the gene matches. CDR1 is MDHEN, CDR2 SYDVKM, per germline. In DNA, the CDR3 is TGTGCCAGCAGTCCCGGACTAGCGGGTTCGAACACCGGGGAGCTGTTTTTT. Translated, it gives CASSPGLAGSNTGELFF.

This clonotype was counted between two and nine times. This chain joins TRBV10-3 and TRBJ2-1; D is undetermined. In germline, CDR1 is ENHRY, CDR2 SYGVKD. The V gene lost 8 bases and the J gene lost 0 bases, with 11 bases spanning the gap. CDR3 size: 14 residues. The CDR3: CAILLSSSYNEQFF. CDR3 DNA: TGTGCCATCTTGTTGTCCAGCTCCTACAATGAGCAGTTCTTC.

V usage is TRBV11-2 and J usage is TRBJ2-7, with D maybe TRBD1 (5 bases). This CDR3 comprises 13 residues. Germline V gene lookup returns CDR1 SGHAT and CDR2 FQNNGV. V lost 5 bases and J lost 4, with 12 bases in between. The CDR3 loop reads CASSPPDKYEQYF. In DNA, the CDR3 is TGTGCCAGCAGCCCCCCGGACAAATACGAGCAGTACTTC.

This clonotype was detected ten times or more. This chain uses TRBV7-9 with TRBJ2-3, with 8 bases aligning to TRBD1. V lost 5 bases to trimming and J lost 1 base; unmatched junction nucleotides: 8. The CDR3 runs 16 residues. Germline V gene data show CDR1 as SEHNR and CDR2 as FQNEAQ (reference sequence). CDR3 in amino acids: CASSPVGTGRTDTQYF. As DNA, the CDR3 is TGTGCCAGCAGCCCAGTCGGGACAGGACGCACAGATACGCAGTATTTT.

The chain employs TRBV12-3 or TRBV12-4 and TRBJ2-3; TRBD1 matches at 9 bases. This CDR3 has 13 amino acids. Trimming cost V 6 bases and J 7 bases; bases outside gene matches: 5. The CDR3 DNA is TGTGCCAGCAGAGGGACAGGGTGTTATACGCAGTATTTT. Amino acids: CASRGTGCYTQYF.

Worth noting for this clonotype: Possible read error: a much larger clone is one base away. The chain carries TRBV4-1 and TRBJ2-7; 8 positions agree with TRBD1. The germline V gene encodes CDR1 MGHRA and CDR2 YSYEKL. V was clipped by 5 bases and J by 3 bases; unmatched bases: 3. The CDR3 covers 13 residues. The CDR3 is CASSAGQDYEQYF. CDR3 sequence (DNA): TGCGCCAGCAGCGCGGGACAGGACTACGAGCAGTACTTC.

This clonotype was detected a few times. The rearrangement uses TRBV5-4 and TRBJ2-1, with 9 bases matching TRBD1. J gave up 14 bases and V 4 bases, and 7 bases lay outside the gene matches. This CDR3 spans 12 amino acids. Germline V gene sequence: CDR1 SGHNT, CDR2 YYREEE (reference sequence). CDR3 amino acids: CASSDSTGGEFF. CDR3 DNA: TGTGCCAGCAGCGACTCGACAGGGGGAGAGTTCTTC.

Of note for this clonotype: The CDR3 end shows no conserved phenylalanine or tryptophan, and so a read error is likely. V usage is TRBV4-1 and J usage is TRBJ2-7; the match to TRBD1 covers 10 bases. CDR1 MGHRA and CDR2 YSYEKL come from the germline V gene. CDR3 size: 15 residues. CDR3 DNA: TGCTCCAGCAGCCAGAGACAGGGGGCTGCCTACGAGCAGTACTAC. Its protein product is CSSSQRQGAAYEQYY.

This rearrangement joins TRBV5-6 to TRBJ1-1; no clear D. V was clipped by 8 bases and J by 10 bases, with 27 bases between them. The CDR3 is 15 residues long. The germline gives CDR1 SGHDT, CDR2 YYEEEE. The CDR3 region is CARNEPGPITQGAFF. The CDR3 region has the DNA TGTGCCAGAAACGAGCCAGGACCCATAACTCAAGGAGCTTTCTTT.

This clonotype was recorded a few times. The chain recombines TRBV20-1 with TRBJ2-3; TRBD2 is a possible D gene (5 bases). This CDR3 region has 15 residues. CDR1 DFQATT and CDR2 SNEGSKA come from the germline V gene (reference sequence). Trimming pared 0 bases from V and 3 bases from J, leaving 13 bases between. Written as DNA, the CDR3 is TGCAGTGCTAGAGATAGGGCTAGCCGAACAGATACGCAGTATTTT. It specifies CSARDRASRTDTQYF.

There are many counts of this clonotype. The V and J genes are TRBV28 and TRBJ1-4; no definite D call. CDR1 and CDR2 from the germline V gene are MDHEN and SYDVKM. CDR3 length: 10 residues. V was clipped by 6 bases and J by 13 bases, with 9 bases between them. The CDR3 nucleotides are TGTGCCAGCAGCAACTATGTACTGTTTTTT. This sequence encodes CASSNYVLFF.

This clonotype was seen more than once but under ten times. This chain uses TRBV29-1 with TRBJ2-7; D gene ambiguous. V lost 6 bases to trimming and J lost 6 bases, with 12 bases between them. The CDR3 is made up of 11 amino acids. CDR1 is SQVTM, CDR2 ANQGSEA, per germline. The CDR3 loop is CSVPYLGEQYF. In DNA form, the CDR3 reads TGCAGCGTCCCCTATTTAGGCGAGCAGTACTTC.

This clonotype was seen at least ten times. V usage is TRBV4-1 and J usage is TRBJ1-5, with D hard to call. This CDR3 has 16 residues. The ends were cut back, 5 bases at V and 3 bases at J, with 17 bases in the middle. The germline V gene encodes CDR1 MGHRA and CDR2 YSYEKL. The DNA of the CDR3 is TGCGCCAGCAGCTTGATCGGCGGGATTTTCAATCAGCCCCAGCATTTT. Translation: CASSLIGGIFNQPQHF.

The sample holds many counts of this clonotype. The V gene is TRBV5-1, the J gene TRBJ2-5, with a possible D match to TRBD1 (5 bases). Germline V gives CDR1 SGHRS, CDR2 YFSETQ. Trimming pared 7 bases from V and 7 bases from J, leaving 14 bases between. This CDR3 region has 12 residues. The CDR3 here is CASWGTEVTQYF. CDR3 bases: TGCGCCAGCTGGGGCACAGAAGTGACCCAGTACTTC. Drawing the rest from reference TRBV5-1 and TRBJ2-5, the complete variable domain is KAGVTQTPRYLIKTRGQQVTLSCSPISGHRSVSWYQQTPGQGLQFLFEYFSETQRNKGNFPGRFSGRQFSNSRSEMNVSTLELGDSALYLCASWGTEVTQYFGPGTRLLVL.

This clonotype was observed many times. The rearrangement uses TRBV7-2 and TRBJ2-3; maybe TRBD2 (6 bases). Germline V CDR1 and CDR2: SGHTA, FQGNSA. V lost 1 base and J lost 1, with 24 bases in between. The CDR3 extends over 20 amino acids. The CDR3 sequence: CASSLVLSGWRRDGTDTQYF. The CDR3 DNA reads TGTGCCAGCAGCTTAGTTCTCTCAGGCTGGCGGAGGGACGGCACAGATACGCAGTATTTT.

The CDR3 here is CATSRDRGRNQPQHF. CDR3 in DNA: TGTGCCACCAGCAGAGATAGGGGGAGAAATCAGCCCCAGCATTTT. This chain links TRBV15 with TRBJ1-5; tentatively, D is TRBD1 (6 bases). Germline-derived CDR1 and CDR2 are LNHNV and YYDKDF (reference sequence). The germline V and J ends were trimmed by 0 bases and 4 bases, with 10 bases remaining between them. The CDR3 covers 15 residues.

This chain joins TRBV4-3 and TRBJ2-1, with D tentatively TRBD2 (5 bases). The CDR3 totals 14 residues. Trimming shortened V by 4 bases and J by 9 bases, and 16 bases separated the two germline ends. In germline, CDR1 is LGHNA, CDR2 YSLEER. CDR3 in DNA: TGCGCCAGCAGCCCGAAAGGGATAGCGAGTGAGCAGTTCTTC. It codes for CASSPKGIASEQFF.

V and J are TRBV6-6 and TRBJ1-1; D not certain. This CDR3 is 11 amino acids long. Germline CDR1 MNHNY, CDR2 SVGAGI (reference sequence). The V end lost 10 bases, the J end lost 1 base, and 7 bases lay between the germline ends. The CDR3 region is CATHPNTEAFF. CDR3 nucleotide sequence: TGTGCCACGCACCCGAACACTGAAGCTTTCTTT.

At least ten counts were recorded for this clonotype. V is TRBV24-1 and J is TRBJ2-1; 10 bases agree with TRBD1. CDR3 length: 16 amino acids. From germline, CDR1 is KGHDR and CDR2 SFDVKD. V trimming: 4 bases; J trimming: 3 bases; junction bases outside the gene matches: 5. The CDR3 DNA reads as TGTGCCACCAGTGAGTGGGGACAGGGGAGCTACAATGAGCAGTTCTTC. Translated: CATSEWGQGSYNEQFF.

This clonotype has a handful of counts. V is TRBV6-2 or TRBV6-3 and J is TRBJ2-7, with 9 nucleotides matching TRBD2. CDR3 length equals 13 residues. Germline V gene lookup returns CDR1 MNHEY and CDR2 SVGEGT. Trimming removed 2 bases from V and 7 bases from J; junction bases left unmatched: 3. CDR3 region: CASSYGSGSEQYF. The DNA for the CDR3 is TGTGCCAGCAGTTACGGTAGCGGGAGTGAGCAGTACTTC.

V usage is TRBV7-9 and J usage is TRBJ2-7, with D unresolved. Per the germline V gene, CDR1 is SEHNR and CDR2 is FQNEAQ (reference sequence). This CDR3 has 15 residues. Between the trimmed V and J ends, which lost 0 bases and 2 bases, there was a span of 11 bases. In nucleotides, the CDR3 is TGTGCCAGCAGCTTAGCGGCACCGGGTCCCTACGAGCAGTACTTC. Its translation: CASSLAAPGPYEQYF.

The chain couples TRBV9 to TRBJ1-1; no definite D call. The CDR3 consists of 14 residues. In germline, CDR1 is SGDLS, CDR2 YYNGEE. V was cut by 3 bases and J by 0 bases, with 9 bases left in between. As DNA, the CDR3 is TGTGCCAGCAGCGACGGAAGCGTGAACACTGAAGCTTTCTTT. Its translation: CASSDGSVNTEAFF.